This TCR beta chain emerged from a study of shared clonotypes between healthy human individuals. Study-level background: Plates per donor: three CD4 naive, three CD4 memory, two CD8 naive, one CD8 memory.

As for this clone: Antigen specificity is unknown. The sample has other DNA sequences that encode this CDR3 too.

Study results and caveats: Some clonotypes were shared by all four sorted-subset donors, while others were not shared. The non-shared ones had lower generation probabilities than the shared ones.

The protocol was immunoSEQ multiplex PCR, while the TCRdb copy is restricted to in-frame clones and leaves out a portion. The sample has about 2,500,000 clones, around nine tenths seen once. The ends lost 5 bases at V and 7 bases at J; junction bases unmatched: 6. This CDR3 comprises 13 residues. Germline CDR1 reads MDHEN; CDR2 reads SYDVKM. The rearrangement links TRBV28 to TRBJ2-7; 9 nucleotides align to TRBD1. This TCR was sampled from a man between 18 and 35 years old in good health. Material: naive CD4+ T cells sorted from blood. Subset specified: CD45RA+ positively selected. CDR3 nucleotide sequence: TGTGCCAGCAGTCCAGGGACAGGGCGGGAGCAGTACTTC. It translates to CASSPGTGREQYF.